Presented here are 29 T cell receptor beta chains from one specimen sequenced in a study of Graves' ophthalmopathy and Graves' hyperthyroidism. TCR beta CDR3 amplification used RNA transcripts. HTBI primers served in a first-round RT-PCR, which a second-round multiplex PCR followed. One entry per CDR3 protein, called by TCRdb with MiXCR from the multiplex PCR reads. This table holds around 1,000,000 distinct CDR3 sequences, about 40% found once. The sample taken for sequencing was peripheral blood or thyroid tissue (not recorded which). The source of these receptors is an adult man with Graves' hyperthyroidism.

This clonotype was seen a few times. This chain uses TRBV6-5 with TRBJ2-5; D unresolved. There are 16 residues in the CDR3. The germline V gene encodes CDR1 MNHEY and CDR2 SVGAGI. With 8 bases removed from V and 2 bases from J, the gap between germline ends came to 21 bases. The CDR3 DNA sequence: TGTGCCAGCGGGATAACAGAGACCGCACCACAAGAGACCCAGTACTTC. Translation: CASGITETAPQETQYF.

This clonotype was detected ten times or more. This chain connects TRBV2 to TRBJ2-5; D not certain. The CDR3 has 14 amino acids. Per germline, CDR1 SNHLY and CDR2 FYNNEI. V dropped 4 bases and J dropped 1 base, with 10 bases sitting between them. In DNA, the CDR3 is TGTGCCAGCAGTGTCCAGAAGACCCAAGAGACCCAGTACTTC. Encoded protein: CASSVQKTQETQYF.

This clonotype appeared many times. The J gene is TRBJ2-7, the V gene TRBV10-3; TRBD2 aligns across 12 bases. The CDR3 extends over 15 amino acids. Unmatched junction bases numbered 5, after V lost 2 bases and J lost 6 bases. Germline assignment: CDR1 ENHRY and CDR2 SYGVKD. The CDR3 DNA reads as TGTGCCATCAGTGAGGAACTAGCGGGAGGAGGCGAGCAGTACTTC. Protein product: CAISEELAGGGEQYF.

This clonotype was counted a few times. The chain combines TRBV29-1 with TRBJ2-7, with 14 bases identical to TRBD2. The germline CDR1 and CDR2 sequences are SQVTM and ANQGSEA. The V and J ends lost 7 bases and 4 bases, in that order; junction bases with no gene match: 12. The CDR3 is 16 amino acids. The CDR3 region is CSEPPGLAGEVYEQYF. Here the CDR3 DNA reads TGCAGCGAGCCCCCGGGACTAGCGGGAGAGGTTTACGAGCAGTACTTC.

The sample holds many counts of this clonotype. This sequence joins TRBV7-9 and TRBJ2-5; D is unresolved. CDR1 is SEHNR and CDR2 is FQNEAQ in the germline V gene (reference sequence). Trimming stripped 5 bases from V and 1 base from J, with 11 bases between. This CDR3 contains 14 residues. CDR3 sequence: CASSPPGGQETQYF. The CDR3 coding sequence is TGTGCCAGCAGCCCGCCGGGCGGCCAAGAGACCCAGTACTTC. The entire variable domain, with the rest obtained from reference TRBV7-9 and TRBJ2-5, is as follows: DTGVSQNPRHKITKRGQNVTFRCDPISEHNRLYWYRQTLGQGPEFLTYFQNEAQLEKSRLLSDRFSAERPKGSFSTLEIQRTEQGDSAMYLCASSPPGGQETQYFGPGTRLLVL.

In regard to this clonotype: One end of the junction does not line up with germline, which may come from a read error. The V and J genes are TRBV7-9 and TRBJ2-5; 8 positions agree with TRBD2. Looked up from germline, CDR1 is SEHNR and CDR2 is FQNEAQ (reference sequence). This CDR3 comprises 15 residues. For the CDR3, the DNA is TGTGCCAGCAGGCCCGGACTAGCCGGCCAAGAGACCCAGCACTTC. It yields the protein CASRPGLAGQETQHF.

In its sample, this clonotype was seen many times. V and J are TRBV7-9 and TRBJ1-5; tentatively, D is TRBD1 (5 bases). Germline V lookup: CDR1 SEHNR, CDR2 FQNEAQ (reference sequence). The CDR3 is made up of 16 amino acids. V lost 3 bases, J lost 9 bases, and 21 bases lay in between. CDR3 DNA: TGTGCCAGCAGCTTTGTACGGGGCGGAATAATCGGGCCCCAGCATTTT. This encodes CASSFVRGGIIGPQHF.

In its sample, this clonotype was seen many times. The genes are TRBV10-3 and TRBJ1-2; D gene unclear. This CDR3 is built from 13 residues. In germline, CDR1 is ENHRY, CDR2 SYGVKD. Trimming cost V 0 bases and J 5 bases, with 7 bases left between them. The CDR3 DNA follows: TGTGCCATCAGTGAGTCGTCAGAGTATGGCTACACCTTC. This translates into CAISESSEYGYTF.

The CDR3 nucleotides are TGCAGTGCTAGAGCCCAAAGCGGGAGGGCTGGGGCCAACGTCCTGACTTTC. This codes for CSARAQSGRAGANVLTF. The V call is TRBV20-1, the J call TRBJ2-6; 10 nucleotides line up with TRBD2. The CDR3 is made up of 17 amino acids. The ends lost 1 base at V and 2 bases at J; junction bases unmatched: 5. Germline V gene data show CDR1 as DFQATT and CDR2 as SNEGSKA (reference sequence).

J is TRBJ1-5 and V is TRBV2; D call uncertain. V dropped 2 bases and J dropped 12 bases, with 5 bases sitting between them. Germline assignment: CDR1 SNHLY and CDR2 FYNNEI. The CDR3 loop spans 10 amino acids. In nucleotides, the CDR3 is TGTGCCAGCAGTGAACTGCTCCAGCATTTT. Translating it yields CASSELLQHF.

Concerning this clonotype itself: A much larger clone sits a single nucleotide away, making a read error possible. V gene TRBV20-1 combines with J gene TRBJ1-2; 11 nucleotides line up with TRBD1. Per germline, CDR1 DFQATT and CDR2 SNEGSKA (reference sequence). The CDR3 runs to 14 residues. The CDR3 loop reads CSARPGQGATGCTF. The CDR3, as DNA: TGCAGTGCTAGACCAGGACAGGGGGCGACCGGCTGCACCTTC.

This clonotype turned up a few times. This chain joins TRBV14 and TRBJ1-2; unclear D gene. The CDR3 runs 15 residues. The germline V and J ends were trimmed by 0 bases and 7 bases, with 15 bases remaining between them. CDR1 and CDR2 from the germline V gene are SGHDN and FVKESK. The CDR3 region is CASSQEFRVERGYTF. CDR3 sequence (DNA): TGTGCCAGCAGCCAAGAATTTCGGGTAGAACGTGGCTACACCTTC.

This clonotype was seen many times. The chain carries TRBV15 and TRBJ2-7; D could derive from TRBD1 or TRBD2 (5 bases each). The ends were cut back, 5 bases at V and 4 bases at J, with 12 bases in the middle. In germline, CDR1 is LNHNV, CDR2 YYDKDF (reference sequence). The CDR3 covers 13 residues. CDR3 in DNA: TGTGCCACCAGCGAGGCTGAGGGGTACGAGCAGTACTTC. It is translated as CATSEAEGYEQYF.

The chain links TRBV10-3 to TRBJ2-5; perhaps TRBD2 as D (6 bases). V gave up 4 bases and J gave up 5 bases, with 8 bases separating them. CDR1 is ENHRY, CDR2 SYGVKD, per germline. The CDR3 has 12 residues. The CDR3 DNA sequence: TGTGCCATCAGTGCGGGAGTGGAGACCCAGTACTTC. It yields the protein CAISAGVETQYF.

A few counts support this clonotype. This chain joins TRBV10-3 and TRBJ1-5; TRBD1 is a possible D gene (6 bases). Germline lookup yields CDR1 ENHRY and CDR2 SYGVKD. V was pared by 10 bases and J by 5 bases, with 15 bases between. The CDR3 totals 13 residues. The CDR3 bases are TGTGCCACCCAGGGGCAGGAGGATCAGCCCCAGCATTTT. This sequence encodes CATQGQEDQPQHF.

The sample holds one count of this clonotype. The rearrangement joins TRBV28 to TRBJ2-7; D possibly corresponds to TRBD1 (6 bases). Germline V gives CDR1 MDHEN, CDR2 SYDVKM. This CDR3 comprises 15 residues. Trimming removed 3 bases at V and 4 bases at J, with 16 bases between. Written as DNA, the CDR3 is TGTGCCAGCAGTTTTTTGAGGACAGCTAATTACGAGCAGTACTTC. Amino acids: CASSFLRTANYEQYF.

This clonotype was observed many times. CDR3 loop: CSARRGLTYSNQPQHF. CDR3 in DNA: TGCAGTGCTAGACGAGGTCTTACTTACAGCAATCAGCCCCAGCATTTT. The chain employs TRBV20-1 and TRBJ1-5; D not certain. With 2 bases removed from V and 1 base from J, the gap between germline ends came to 15 bases. Per the germline V gene, CDR1 is DFQATT and CDR2 is SNEGSKA (reference sequence). CDR3 length equals 16 residues.

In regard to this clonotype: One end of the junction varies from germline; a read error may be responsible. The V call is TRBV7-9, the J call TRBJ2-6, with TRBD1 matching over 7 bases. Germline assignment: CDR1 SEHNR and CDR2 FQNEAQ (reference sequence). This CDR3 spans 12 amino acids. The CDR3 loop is CASSVDRATEAF. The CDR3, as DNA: TGTGCCAGCAGCGTTGACAGGGCCACTGAAGCTTTC. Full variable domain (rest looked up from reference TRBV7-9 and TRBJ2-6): DTGVSQNPRHKITKRGQNVTFRCDPISEHNRLYWYRQTLGQGPEFLTYFQNEAQLEKSRLLSDRFSAERPKGSFSTLEIQRTEQGDSAMYLCASSVDRATEAFGAGSRLTVL.

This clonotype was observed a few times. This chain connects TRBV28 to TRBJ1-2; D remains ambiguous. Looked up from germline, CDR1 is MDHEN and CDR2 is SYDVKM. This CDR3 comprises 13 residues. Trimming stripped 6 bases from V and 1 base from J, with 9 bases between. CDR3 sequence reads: CASRNTVNYGYTF. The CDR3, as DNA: TGTGCCAGCAGGAATACAGTTAACTATGGCTACACCTTC.

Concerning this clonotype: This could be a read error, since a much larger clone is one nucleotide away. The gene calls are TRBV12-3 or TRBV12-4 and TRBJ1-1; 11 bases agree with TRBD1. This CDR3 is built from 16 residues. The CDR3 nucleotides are TGTTCCAGCAGTTTCGGACAGGGGGCTGGGGACACTGAAGCTTTCTTT. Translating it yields CSSSFGQGAGDTEAFF.

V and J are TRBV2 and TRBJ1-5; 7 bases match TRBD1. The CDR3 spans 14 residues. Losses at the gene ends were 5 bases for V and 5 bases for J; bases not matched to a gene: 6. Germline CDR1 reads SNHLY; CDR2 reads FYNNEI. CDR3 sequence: CASSLITGDQPQHF. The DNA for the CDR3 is TGTGCCAGCAGTCTAATAACAGGGGATCAGCCCCAGCATTTT.

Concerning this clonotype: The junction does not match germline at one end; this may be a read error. This CDR3 is CASSSAAGRFYEQYF. The CDR3 region has the DNA TGTGCCAGCAGTTCGGCAGCGGGCCGATTTTACGAGCAGTACTTC. The chain has TRBV10-3 and TRBJ2-7; TRBD2 might be the D (6 bases). This CDR3 is 15 amino acids long. Germline CDR1 reads ENHRY; CDR2 reads SYGVKD.

The CDR3 loop reads CASSYYMNTEAFF. CDR3 coding DNA: TGTGCCAGCAGCTACTACATGAACACTGAAGCTTTCTTT. V gene TRBV7-8 combines with J gene TRBJ1-1; D not certain. Trimming pared 4 bases from V and 0 bases from J, leaving 6 bases between. The CDR3 contains 13 residues. In germline, CDR1 is SGHVS, CDR2 FQNEAQ.

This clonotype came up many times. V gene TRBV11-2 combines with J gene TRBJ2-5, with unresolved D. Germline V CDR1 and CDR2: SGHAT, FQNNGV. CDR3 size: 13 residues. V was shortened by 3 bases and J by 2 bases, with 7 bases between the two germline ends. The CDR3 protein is CASSLVTQETQYF. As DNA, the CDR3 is TGTGCCAGCAGCTTGGTAACGCAAGAGACCCAGTACTTC.

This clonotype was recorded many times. The CDR3 bases are TGTGCCAGCAGCCCGCAACAGGGGGGGTTGGAGACCCAGTACTTC. It specifies CASSPQQGGLETQYF. This chain connects TRBV9 to TRBJ2-5, with D possibly matching TRBD1 (8 bases). Germline CDR1 is SGDLS and CDR2 is YYNGEE. The V end was cut by 4 bases, the J end by 5 bases, with 18 bases between. The CDR3 is 15 amino acids.

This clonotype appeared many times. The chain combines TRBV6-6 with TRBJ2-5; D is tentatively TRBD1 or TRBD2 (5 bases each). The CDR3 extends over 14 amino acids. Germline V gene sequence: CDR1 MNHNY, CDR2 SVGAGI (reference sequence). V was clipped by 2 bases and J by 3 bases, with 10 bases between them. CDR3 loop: CASSYGGREETQYF. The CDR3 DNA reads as TGTGCCAGCAGTTACGGGGGACGGGAAGAGACCCAGTACTTC.

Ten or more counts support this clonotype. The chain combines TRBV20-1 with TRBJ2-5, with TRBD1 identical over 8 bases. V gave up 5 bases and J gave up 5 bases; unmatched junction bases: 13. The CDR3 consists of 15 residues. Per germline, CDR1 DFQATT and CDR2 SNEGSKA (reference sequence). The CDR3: CSASTGTGRGETQYF. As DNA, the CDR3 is TGCAGTGCTTCAACCGGGACAGGCCGAGGGGAGACCCAGTACTTC.

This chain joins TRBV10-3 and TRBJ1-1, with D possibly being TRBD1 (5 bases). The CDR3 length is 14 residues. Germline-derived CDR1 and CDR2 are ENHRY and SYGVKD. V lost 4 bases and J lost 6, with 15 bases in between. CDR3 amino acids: CAISVTDLSSEAFF. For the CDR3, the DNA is TGTGCCATCAGTGTGACAGACCTTTCTTCTGAAGCTTTCTTT.

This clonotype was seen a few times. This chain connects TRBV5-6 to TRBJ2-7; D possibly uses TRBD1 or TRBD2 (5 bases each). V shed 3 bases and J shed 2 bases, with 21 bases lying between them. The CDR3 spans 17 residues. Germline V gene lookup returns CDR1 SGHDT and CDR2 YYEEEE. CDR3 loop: CASSSGPRGIRPYEQYF. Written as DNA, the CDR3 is TGTGCCAGCAGCTCGGGGCCACGCGGAATAAGGCCCTACGAGCAGTACTTC.